This T cell receptor (beta chain) was observed in a study of a mutant IDH1 vaccine in newly diagnosed glioma. Across the study: Previous care, which was radiotherapy, temozolomide, or both, most often involved both.

Only in-frame clones appear in the TCRdb table, and some are missing; sequencing was by immunoSEQ multiplex PCR. This table has tens of thousands of clones, roughly 82% appearing once. Time point in this sample: week 47, end of study. Each dose of the vaccine consisted of 300 ug of mutant IDH1 20-mer peptide, with topical imiquimod. Trimming cost V 3 bases and J 3 bases, with 7 bases left between them. The germline V gene has CDR1 LNHDA and CDR2 SQIVND (reference sequence). This CDR3 contains 13 residues. This clone was seen once. Antigen unknown. The J gene is TRBJ2-3, the V gene TRBV19; the D call may be TRBD1 or TRBD2 (5 bases each). The TCR was taken from a man aged 40-55 years with glioma. Material: PBMCs, obtained from a glioma patient whose treatment included an IDH1 peptide vaccine. The CDR3 DNA reads TGTGCCAGTAGTATTGAGGGGACAGATACGCAGTATTTT. It is translated as CASSIEGTDTQYF.